The sequence of this T cell receptor (beta chain) was determined in a study of regulatory and conventional T cells in RAG deficiency. This clone has a single count. Assay used: immunoSEQ multiplex PCR; TCRdb lists only in-frame clones, some missing. The sample consists of 8,500 or so clones, around 82% of them appearing once. The CDR3 runs 15 residues. Trimming shortened V by 3 bases and J by 6 bases, and 12 bases separated the two germline ends. Germline-derived CDR1 and CDR2 are MGHRA and YSYEKL. These data are also associated with another study on regulatory T cells. This second study says: Amplification used 52 TRBV primers and 13 TRBJ primers.

The specimen sequenced was CD8+ T cells sorted from blood. The chain has TRBV4-1 and TRBJ1-6; D unclear. This TCR came from a human donor in good health. CDR3 loop: CASSHRGRANSPLHF. CDR3 sequence (DNA): TGCGCCAGCAGCCATAGAGGGAGGGCTAATTCACCCCTCCACTTT.